Included here is one T cell receptor (beta chain) sequence, with context. Described time point: cycle 4 day 1 (C4D1), after 5 to 7 weeks of nivolumab. Relapse after autologous stem cell transplantation occurred in every patient, and brentuximab vedotin exposure varied. V shed 4 bases and J shed 8 bases, with 14 bases lying between them. The CDR3 sequence is 14 residues long. Germline-derived CDR1 and CDR2 are MNHNY and SVGAGI (reference sequence). This record comes from a study of PD-1 blockade in classical Hodgkin lymphoma. Across the whole study: On a schedule of every 2 weeks, patients received nivolumab 3 mg/kg intravenously.

Measured with immunoSEQ multiplex PCR; TCRdb has only the in-frame clones, and not every one. The sample lists around 65,000 clones; around nine tenths were seen once. The sequencing here drew on peripheral blood mononuclear cells (PBMCs), taken before the fourth cycle of nivolumab. The chain combines TRBV6-6 with TRBJ1-4; D is uncertain. This TCR derives from a human donor with classical Hodgkin lymphoma. The CDR3 is CASSSSGLEEKLFF. The CDR3 DNA reads TGTGCCAGCAGTTCCAGCGGGTTAGAAGAAAAACTGTTTTTT.